Shown below are 16 T cell receptor beta chains from a single sample sequenced in a study of naive and memory T cell subsets. Study results and limitations: Especially in CD8 cells, naive repertoires contained a few larger clonotypes, possibly CD45RA-re-expressing memory cells.

Their antigen targets remain unknown. The beta constant-region primer was an equimolar mix of two oligonucleotides covering TRBC1 and TRBC2. Ligated cDNA was amplified by four rounds of PCR with nested alpha and beta constant-region primers and SP2. Each CDR3 protein is one row after TCRdb ran MiXCR on the UMI-ligation and nested PCR reads. The table lists around 140,000 distinct CDR3 sequences, under 25% of them singletons. Sequencing input: naive CD8+ T cells from blood. These receptors all stem from a human donor in good health.

The chain is built from TRBV13 and TRBJ2-7; D is ambiguous. The germline V gene encodes CDR1 PRHDT and CDR2 FYEKMQ (reference sequence). The length of the CDR3 is 12 residues. The V end lost 4 bases, the J end lost 3 bases, and 7 bases lay between the germline ends. The CDR3 region is CASSSALYEQYF. CDR3 in DNA: TGTGCCAGCAGCTCCGCCCTCTACGAGCAGTACTTC.

V is TRBV7-9 and J is TRBJ2-3; 9 positions agree with TRBD2. CDR1 and CDR2 (germline): SEHNR, FQNEAQ (reference sequence). This CDR3 has 14 amino acids. J lost 3 bases, V lost 11 bases, and 9 bases had no gene match. In DNA form, the CDR3 reads TGTGCCTGCTGGTCTAGCGGGATAACAGATACGCAGTATTTT. It translates to CACWSSGITDTQYF.

This clonotype has only a few counts. The V gene is TRBV27, the J gene TRBJ2-1; D gene unclear. This CDR3 is built from 16 residues. The germline CDR1 and CDR2 sequences are MNHEY and SMNVEV (reference sequence). With 2 bases removed from V and 4 bases from J, the gap between germline ends came to 15 bases. CDR3 sequence (DNA): TGTGCCAGCAGTTTAGATCCCCCAGTTCTGTACAATGAGCAGTTCTTC. This sequence encodes CASSLDPPVLYNEQFF.

The rearrangement uses TRBV15 and TRBJ2-7; D could derive from TRBD1 or TRBD2 (5 bases each). This CDR3 region has 14 residues. Germline V gene lookup returns CDR1 LNHNV and CDR2 YYDKDF (reference sequence). The V end lost 5 bases, the J end lost 0 bases, and 11 bases lay between the germline ends. The CDR3 sequence is CATSPGTNSYEQYF. The CDR3 DNA reads TGTGCCACCAGCCCCGGGACCAACTCCTACGAGCAGTACTTC.

The chain has TRBV24-1 and TRBJ2-1; the D is unclear. The ends were cut back, 5 bases at V and 8 bases at J, with 15 bases in the middle. This CDR3 is 14 amino acids long. CDR1 is KGHDR, CDR2 SFDVKD, per germline. This chain's CDR3 is CATSGSQGFDEQFF. The CDR3 DNA sequence: TGTGCCACCAGTGGATCCCAAGGGTTCGATGAGCAGTTCTTC.

The chain is built from TRBV4-3 and TRBJ2-1; 10 positions match TRBD2. The trim removed 4 bases at V and 10 bases at J, leaving 10 bases unmatched. The CDR3 covers 15 residues. Germline V gives CDR1 LGHNA, CDR2 YSLEER. The CDR3 spells CASSPVAGGPLEQFF. Written as DNA, the CDR3 is TGCGCCAGCAGCCCCGTAGCGGGGGGCCCTTTGGAGCAGTTCTTC.

The V and J genes are TRBV12-3 or TRBV12-4 and TRBJ1-5; a weak D match, TRBD1 (6 bases). Trimming removed 5 bases from V and 3 bases from J, with 14 bases in between. The CDR3 is 15 amino acids. The CDR3 bases are TGTGCCAGCAGTCTTACCTCAGGGGCCAATCAGCCCCAGCATTTT. This translates into CASSLTSGANQPQHF.

V gene TRBV28 combines with J gene TRBJ2-1, with 8 bases identical to TRBD2. V lost 5 bases to trimming and J lost 9 bases; unmatched junction nucleotides: 12. Germline values: CDR1 MDHEN, CDR2 SYDVKM. This CDR3 is built from 15 residues. CDR3 loop: CASSLTSGPSGEQFF. The CDR3 bases are TGTGCCAGCAGTCTAACTAGCGGCCCTAGCGGTGAGCAGTTCTTC.

The V and J genes are TRBV3-1 and TRBJ2-1; no reliable D call. CDR1 LGHDT and CDR2 YNNKEL come from the germline V gene (reference sequence). This CDR3 region has 16 residues. Trimming shortened V by 4 bases and J by 3 bases, and 16 bases separated the two germline ends. The CDR3 bases are TGTGCCAGCAGCCTCAGTGCCCAACTGATCTACAATGAGCAGTTCTTC. It specifies CASSLSAQLIYNEQFF.

The gene calls are TRBV5-1 and TRBJ2-7, with 7 bases identical to TRBD1. Trimming took 5 bases from V and 5 from J; bases not matched to a gene: 7. The CDR3 consists of 13 residues. Germline loops: CDR1 SGHRS, CDR2 YFSETQ. The CDR3, as DNA: TGCGCCAGCAGACCCCCTGACAGGGACGAGCAGTACTTC. Translation gives CASRPPDRDEQYF.

The chain links TRBV4-1 to TRBJ2-5; 12 bases align to TRBD1. The CDR3 spans 16 residues. The junction had 7 bases not matched to a gene; V was cut back by 3 bases and J by 5 bases. Germline CDR1 and CDR2: MGHRA and YSYEKL. This CDR3 reads CASSHEGTGGRETQYF. CDR3 coding DNA: TGCGCCAGCAGCCACGAGGGGACAGGGGGCAGGGAGACCCAGTACTTC.

A few counts support this clonotype. The rearrangement links TRBV6-6 to TRBJ2-5; D not resolved. The CDR3 runs 15 residues. The V end was cut by 2 bases, the J end by 2 bases, with 12 bases between. In germline, CDR1 is MNHNY, CDR2 SVGAGI (reference sequence). CDR3 nucleotides: TGTGCCAGCAGTTACATCAACAGACCTCAAGAGACCCAGTACTTC. Translated, it gives CASSYINRPQETQYF.

The chain combines TRBV7-6 with TRBJ2-1, with D possibly TRBD2 on 5 matching bases. The ends were cut back, 5 bases at V and 7 bases at J, with 18 bases in the middle. Per germline, CDR1 SGHVS and CDR2 FNYEAQ. The CDR3 is 15 amino acids. In nucleotides, the CDR3 is TGTGCCAGCAGCCCCTATGAGGGAGTTGTTAATGAGCAGTTCTTC. It yields the protein CASSPYEGVVNEQFF. Filled out from reference TRBV7-6 and TRBJ2-1, the complete variable domain reads GAGVSQSPRYKVTKRGQDVALRCDPISGHVSLYWYRQALGQGPEFLTYFNYEAQQDKSGLPNDRFSAERPEGSISTLTIQRTEQRDSAMYRCASSPYEGVVNEQFFGPGTRLTVL.

This clonotype was counted only a few times. V is TRBV7-2 and J is TRBJ2-7; 7 positions agree with TRBD2. The V gene's germline CDR1 is SGHTA and CDR2 FQGNSA. V lost 0 bases to trimming and J lost 4 bases; unmatched junction nucleotides: 6. The CDR3 is 15 amino acids. The CDR3 coding sequence is TGTGCCAGCAGCTTAGCTGCGGGGGTTAGGTACGAGCAGTACTTC. Translation gives CASSLAAGVRYEQYF.

The table lists this clonotype with a few counts. J is TRBJ1-5 and V is TRBV6-2 or TRBV6-3; D unclear. The V and J ends lost 2 bases and 3 bases respectively, with 14 bases between them. The CDR3 spans 16 residues. Germline CDR1 is MNHEY and CDR2 is SVGEGT. The CDR3, as DNA: TGTGCCAGCAGTTACGATTCACAGACTCTCAATCAGCCCCAGCATTTT. Residues: CASSYDSQTLNQPQHF.

This clonotype turned up a few times. The chain combines TRBV29-1 with TRBJ2-7; 10 positions match TRBD2. The CDR3 is 14 amino acids. Germline loops: CDR1 SQVTM, CDR2 ANQGSEA. Trimming took 5 bases from V and 6 from J; bases not matched to a gene: 10. The CDR3 region is CSVFGLAGVSEQYF. Here the CDR3 DNA reads TGCAGCGTTTTTGGTCTAGCGGGAGTGTCCGAGCAGTACTTC.